This T cell receptor (beta chain) was recovered during a study of T cell repertoires in cytomegalovirus infection. Study context: CMV infection plus the matching HLA type was flagged by public TCR beta signatures.

This clonotype was detected many times. Its antigen remains unknown. TCRdb reprocessed the reads via MiXCR and lists one record per CDR3 protein. Of roughly 500,000 distinct CDR3 sequences listed, around 30% are singletons. The study's findings and limits: In two of eight donors, the top clonotype was HLA-C-restricted CMV-specific.

This CDR3 is 17 amino acids long. The germline CDR1 and CDR2 sequences are SGHTA and FQGNSA. Unmatched junction bases numbered 11, after V lost 1 base and J lost 6 bases. This sample comprised cultured PBMCs, obtained from culture after CMV antigen stimulation. This sequence joins TRBV7-2 and TRBJ1-5, with 8 bases that match TRBD1. This clonotype was obtained from a human donor in good health (CMV status not recorded). Some clones in this sample may be carry-over from other donors' samples. In nucleotides, the CDR3 is TGTGCCAGCAGCTTAGAAACTCGGCAGGGGGCGAGTCAGCCCCAGCATTTT. As protein: CASSLETRQGASQPQHF.